These T cell receptor beta chains were read from a single sample in a study of T cell responses to AZD1222 COVID-19 vaccine. Libraries were prepared by immunoSEQ multiplex PCR; TCRdb keeps only in-frame clonotypes and omits some of them. This sample has under 200,000 clones; 90% occur once, and the top ten carry approximately 1.6%. The sample in question was peripheral blood, obtained on day 0 of AZD1222 vaccination. All receptors derive from an adult in good health. The CDR3 runs from the conserved cysteine through the conserved F or W. The D gene is left open where the match is weak. The listing skips clone size in some rows; elsewhere it reads once, few, many or a size class.

d_gene	v_gene	abundance	j_gene	CDR3nt	CDR3aa
NA	TRBV27	NA	TRBJ1-5	TGTGCCAGCAGTCCACAGGGAAGCAATCAGCCCCAGCATTTT	CASSPQGSNQPQHF
TRBD1	TRBV4-2	once	TRBJ1-3	TGTGCCAGCAGCCAAGACCCTCAGAGACAGGGGGCAAGGGGAAACACCATATATTTT	CASSQDPQRQGARGNTIYF
TRBD1	TRBV11-3	NA	TRBJ2-4	TGTGCCAGCAGCTCGCCCTTTGGGACAGCAAAAAACATTCAGTACTTC	CASSSPFGTAKNIQYF
NA	TRBV19	NA	TRBJ2-3	TGTGCCAGTAGGGGTCGGGCCACAGATACGCAGTATTTT	CASRGRATDTQYF
NA	TRBV6-2/TRBV6-3	NA	TRBJ1-1	TGTGCCAGCAGTACATTCTTCAGGGAAAACACTGAAGCTTTCTTT	CASSTFFRENTEAFF
NA	TRBV9	NA	TRBJ2-7	TGTGCCAGCAGCGTAGATCCCGCAGGGGTCTACGAGCAGTACTTC	CASSVDPAGVYEQYF
NA	TRBV6-5	once	TRBJ2-3	TGTGCCAGCAGTTACTCGCGGGGTACAGATACGCAGTATTTT	CASSYSRGTDTQYF
TRBD1	TRBV7-8	NA	TRBJ1-1	TGTGCCAGCATCACTTCTTTGACAGGGCGGAATGAAGCTTTCTTT	CASITSLTGRNEAFF
NA	TRBV19	NA	TRBJ1-1	TGTGCCAGTAGTATTAAGATTGACACTGAAGCTTTCTTT	CASSIKIDTEAFF
NA	TRBV10-3	NA	TRBJ1-4	TGTGCCATCAGTGAGACAACAACTAATGAAAAACTGTTTTTT	CAISETTTNEKLFF
TRBD2	TRBV3-1/TRBV3-2	NA	TRBJ2-1	TGTGCCAGCAGCCAAGAGGGGGGGAGGTTTTCCTACAATGAGCAGTTCTTC	CASSQEGGRFSYNEQFF
NA	TRBV15	NA	TRBJ1-5	TGTGCCACCAGCAGAGATAAGGGGGATAATCAGCCCCAGCATTTT	CATSRDKGDNQPQHF
TRBD1	TRBV14	NA	TRBJ1-1	TGTGCCAGCAGCCAACGGACAGGGACTCGGGGGACTGAAGCTTTCTTT	CASSQRTGTRGTEAFF
TRBD2	TRBV30	NA	TRBJ2-7	TGTGCCTGGAGTGTAGCGGGGGCATACGAGCAGTACTTC	CAWSVAGAYEQYF
TRBD2	TRBV7-7	once	TRBJ2-2	TGTGCTAGCAGCCCGGGACTAGCGGGGGGGCCCGGGGAGCTGTTTTTT	CASSPGLAGGPGELFF
TRBD2	TRBV3-1/TRBV3-2	NA	TRBJ2-3	TGTGCCAGCAGCCAAGATCGGCTAGCGGGCACAGATACGCAGTATTTT	CASSQDRLAGTDTQYF
NA	TRBV5-6	NA	TRBJ2-3	TGTGCCAGCAGCCGTATGGGGTCTGATACGCAGTATTTT	CASSRMGSDTQYF
TRBD1	TRBV29-1	NA	TRBJ1-3	TGCAGCGTTGAAGATCGCCCCGGGACAGACTCTGGAAACACCATATATTTT	CSVEDRPGTDSGNTIYF
TRBD1	TRBV2	NA	TRBJ1-5	TGTGCCAGCAGTGTCTACGGGACAGGGGCCCAGCCCCAGCATTTT	CASSVYGTGAQPQHF
NA	TRBV7-2	NA	TRBJ1-3	TGTGCCAGCAGCTTTGTCAGAACTTACTCTGGAAACACCATATATTTT	CASSFVRTYSGNTIYF
TRBD2	TRBV29-1	once	TRBJ2-5	TGCAGCGTTGTCGGTAGCGGGGGTGGAGAGACCCAGTACTTC	CSVVGSGGGETQYF
TRBD1	TRBV15	NA	TRBJ1-4	TGTGCCACCAGCGACAGGGTTATGGATGAAAAACTGTTTTTT	CATSDRVMDEKLFF
NA	TRBV7-3	NA	TRBJ1-2	TGTGCCAGCAGCTTGTCAGGGGAGAACTATGGCTACACCTTC	CASSLSGENYGYTF
TRBD1	TRBV18	NA	TRBJ1-1	TGTGCCAGCTCACCCCTCCGGGACAGGGGGTCGAACACTGAAGCTTTCTTT	CASSPLRDRGSNTEAFF
NA	TRBV28	NA	TRBJ1-1	TGTGCCAGCAGTTTATATACAGGGAATTTGAACACTGAAGCTTTCTTT	CASSLYTGNLNTEAFF
NA	TRBV18	NA	TRBJ2-7	TGTGCCAGCTCACCAGCCGCGAACTACGAGCAGTACTTC	CASSPAANYEQYF
NA	TRBV15	NA	TRBJ2-5	TGTGCCACCAGCAGAGACAGGGCGCAAGAGACCCAGTACTTC	CATSRDRAQETQYF
NA	TRBV7-9	NA	TRBJ1-1	TGTGCCAGCAGCTTGGACATCGCTTCCATAGCTTTCTTT	CASSLDIASIAFF
TRBD2	TRBV4-3	few	TRBJ2-3	TGCGCCAGCAGCCCGGGACTAGCGGGGGCTAGCACAGATACGCAGTATTTT	CASSPGLAGASTDTQYF
TRBD1	TRBV24-1	NA	TRBJ1-4	TGTGCCACCAGTGATGGGGGGACAGGGACTGAAAAACTGTTTTTT	CATSDGGTGTEKLFF
NA	TRBV7-8	NA	TRBJ2-7	TGTGCCAGCAGCGCGACAGGACCCAGCCCCAAGCAGTACTTC	CASSATGPSPKQYF
NA	TRBV30	NA	TRBJ1-6	TGTGCCTTCTCGGACCTTTCCTATAATTCACCCCTCCACTTT	CAFSDLSYNSPLHF
TRBD1	TRBV7-8	NA	TRBJ1-2	TGTGCCAGCAGCTTAGCTCCGGGACAGAACTATGGCTACACCTTC	CASSLAPGQNYGYTF
NA	TRBV6-5	NA	TRBJ2-3	TGTGCCACTCGACTAGGGACAGATACGCAGTATTTT	CATRLGTDTQYF
NA	TRBV5-1	NA	TRBJ2-5	TGCGCCAGCTTTAAGGACTGGGAAGAGACCCAGTACTTC	CASFKDWEETQYF
TRBD2	TRBV7-2	NA	TRBJ2-7	TGTGCCAGCAGCCCCTCTAGCGGGGAATCCTACGAGCAGTACTTC	CASSPSSGESYEQYF
TRBD1	TRBV4-1	NA	TRBJ1-1	TGCGCCAGCAGCCAACCCGGACAGGTCGAGGTGAACACTGAAGCTTTCTTT	CASSQPGQVEVNTEAFF
NA	TRBV6-2/TRBV6-3	NA	TRBJ1-5	TGTGCCAGCAGCTCCGGGGGGACGGGCAATCAGCCCCAGCATTTT	CASSSGGTGNQPQHF
NA	TRBV3-1/TRBV3-2	NA	TRBJ1-1	TGTGCCAGCAGCCACCTGAACACTGAAGCTTTCTTT	CASSHLNTEAFF
NA	TRBV5-1	NA	TRBJ2-7	TGCGCCAGCAGCTTTCGTGTTCTGGCGGGGAGACACTACGAGCAGTACTTC	CASSFRVLAGRHYEQYF
NA	TRBV18	once	TRBJ1-4	TGTGCCAGCTCACCCCCAGGCGGGAAGGAAAAACTGTTTTTT	CASSPPGGKEKLFF
NA	TRBV29-1	NA	TRBJ2-7	TGCAGCGTTGCCCCGACAGGGCGGGGAAGCGAGCAGTACTTC	CSVAPTGRGSEQYF
NA	TRBV19	NA	TRBJ2-5	TGTGCCAGTAGTATGTCTAGCCAAGAGACCCAGTACTTC	CASSMSSQETQYF
NA	TRBV27	once	TRBJ2-3	TGTGCCAGCAGTTTATCTGGCCTCACACCCACAGATACGCAGTATTTT	CASSLSGLTPTDTQYF
TRBD1	TRBV4-1	few	TRBJ2-7	TGCGCCAGCAGCCAAGGTAGGACAGGGCCGTGGGAGCAGTACTTC	CASSQGRTGPWEQYF
NA	TRBV30	NA	TRBJ2-5	TGTGCCTGGAGCCGGGCACAGATCGAGGAGACCCAGTACTTC	CAWSRAQIEETQYF
NA	TRBV28	NA	TRBJ1-1	TGTGCCAGCAGTTTATTACAGGTTACTAGGGTAGGGACTGAAGCTTTCTTT	CASSLLQVTRVGTEAFF
NA	TRBV7-2	NA	TRBJ2-7	TGTGCCAGCAGCGCCCAGACACATACCTACGAGCAGTACTTC	CASSAQTHTYEQYF
NA	TRBV29-1	NA	TRBJ1-5	TGCAGCGTTGGAGGAGGGAGTCAGCCCCAGCATTTT	CSVGGGSQPQHF
TRBD2	TRBV10-1	NA	TRBJ2-3	TGCGCCAGCAGTGAGCGGGGGGGGTTTGATACGCAGTATTTT	CASSERGGFDTQYF
NA	TRBV19	NA	TRBJ1-1	TGTGCCAGTAGTACGTTTCGGGACGGCCACACTGAAGCTTTCTTT	CASSTFRDGHTEAFF
NA	TRBV7-3	NA	TRBJ1-1	TGTGCCAGCAGATTGACAGCCCAAAACACTGAAGCTTTCTTT	CASRLTAQNTEAFF
NA	TRBV7-9	NA	TRBJ1-4	TGTGCCAGCAGCCCCGGACGTCGCCTTAATGAAAAACTGTTTTTT	CASSPGRRLNEKLFF
NA	TRBV4-3	few	TRBJ2-7	TGCGCCAGCAGCCCCTCGGCGGGGAGCTCCTACGAGCAGTACTTC	CASSPSAGSSYEQYF
NA	TRBV6-5	NA	TRBJ1-1	TGTGCCAGCGATCCGGGACCCAAAGGTGGTGAAGCTTTCTTT	CASDPGPKGGEAFF
NA	TRBV2	NA	TRBJ2-7	TGTGCCAGCAGTGAGTCGCGGGGAAGGCACGAGCAGTACTTC	CASSESRGRHEQYF
NA	TRBV12-3/TRBV12-4	once	TRBJ1-1	TGTGCCAGCAGTAGACTAGGGACTACTGAAGCTTTCTTT	CASSRLGTTEAFF
NA	TRBV5-1	NA	TRBJ2-7	TGCGCCAGCAGCTTGGGTGGGGAAGGATACGAGCAGTACTTC	CASSLGGEGYEQYF
NA	TRBV6-1	NA	TRBJ1-6	TGTGCCAGCAGTGAAGGGGGACTTAATTCACCCCTCCACTTT	CASSEGGLNSPLHF
TRBD1	TRBV20-1	NA	TRBJ2-7	TGCAGTGCTAGCCACGGACAGGGGCTTTACTTC	CSASHGQGLYF